This T cell receptor (beta chain) was captured by sequencing in a study of blood T cell repertoires in COVID-19. Study details: The cDNA or gDNA used as material had been derived from T cells, B-cell-depleted T cells, or PBMCs.

Here immunoSEQ multiplex PCR was the method, and the copy in TCRdb shows in-frame clones only, minus some. The sample consists of around 200,000 clones, 80% to 85% of them appearing once. The junction had 3 bases not matched to a gene; V was cut back by 4 bases and J by 0 bases. Per the germline V gene, CDR1 is MNHEY and CDR2 is SVGEGT. This CDR3 is 15 amino acids long. The sequence derives from a human donor in a cohort sampled during active COVID-19. The chain recombines TRBV6-2 or TRBV6-3 with TRBJ1-5, with TRBD1 identical over 7 bases. What was sequenced was peripheral blood. As DNA, the CDR3 is TGTGCCAGCAGTTCAGGGACAGATAGCAATCAGCCCCAGCATTTT. Residues: CASSSGTDSNQPQHF.